This T cell receptor beta chain came from a study of cytomegalovirus exposure and HLA in healthy donors. This clone occurred a few times. PCR employed 60 Vbeta and 13 Jbeta primers. The table came from immunoSEQ multiplex PCR; TCRdb's copy has only in-frame clones and leaves some out. The sample lists some 210,000 clones; about 89% were seen once. The sequence came from a man aged 30 to 39 in good health and CMV-seronegative. Sequenced: PBMCs.

The CDR3 DNA reads TGTGCCAGCAGCCAACGACAGGGTAGGGGAGACATTCAGTACTTC. It codes for CASSQRQGRGDIQYF. This chain uses TRBV2 with TRBJ2-4, with 7 nucleotides matching TRBD1. Per germline, CDR1 SNHLY and CDR2 FYNNEI. The CDR3 runs to 15 residues. V trimming: 6 bases; J trimming: 8 bases; junction bases outside the gene matches: 13.